Below, 21 T cell receptor beta chains from the same sample are listed, as sequenced in a study of regulatory T cells in long-lasting Graves disease. Libraries of TCR beta came from iRepertoire HTBI primers plus Arm-PCR of CDR3 regions. From the multiplex PCR reads, TCRdb called clonotypes with MiXCR, one entry per CDR3 protein. The sample consists of approximately 360,000 distinct CDR3 sequences, approximately 10% of them appearing once. Time point meaning: newly diagnosed GD, antithyroid drugs for less than 3 months. PBMC RNA served as the TCR library source. The data also belong to a second study, concerning T cells in Graves' hyperthyroidism and ophthalmopathy.

The specimen comprised peripheral blood mononuclear cells (PBMCs), sampled at new diagnosis, from a patient treated with antithyroid drugs. These receptor sequences come from a woman aged 18-30 years with Graves disease.

This clonotype was recorded at least ten times. The J gene is TRBJ2-3, the V gene TRBV11-1; 9 bases align to TRBD2. V shed 2 bases and J 4 bases; nucleotides not matched to a gene: 7. Germline CDR1 SGHAT, CDR2 FQDESV (reference sequence). The CDR3 runs to 16 residues. The CDR3 sequence: CASSLSQRGEPDTQYF. The CDR3 nucleotides are TGTGCCAGCAGCTTATCCCAGCGGGGGGAACCAGATACGCAGTATTTT.

Points on this clonotype: Relative to the germline gene, one junction end is altered; a read error may explain this. The V gene is TRBV5-1, the J gene TRBJ2-7; TRBD1 agrees at 7 bases. CDR1 and CDR2 (germline): SGHRS, YFSETQ. The CDR3 length is 15 residues. The CDR3 is CASSLPGQVWNEQYF. CDR3 bases: TGTGCCAGCAGCTTGCCCGGACAGGTTTGGAACGAGCAGTACTTC.

This clonotype has a count of ten or more. The chain employs TRBV12-3 or TRBV12-4 and TRBJ2-1; TRBD2 aligns across 7 bases. This CDR3 region has 16 residues. Trimming cost V 7 bases and J 5 bases; bases outside gene matches: 14. The CDR3 nucleotides are TGTGCCAGCACCCCCCGCGGGGGTGGTACGGACAATGAGCAGTTCTTC. Protein sequence: CASTPRGGGTDNEQFF.

This clonotype occurred a few times. The J gene is TRBJ1-1, the V gene TRBV18; D is unclear. CDR1 is KGHSH and CDR2 is LQKENI in the germline V gene. The CDR3 contains 13 residues. V dropped 0 bases and J dropped 3 bases, with 5 bases sitting between them. The CDR3 here is CASSPPGDTEAFF. The CDR3, as DNA: TGTGCCAGCTCACCACCAGGCGACACTGAAGCTTTCTTT.

This clonotype has a count of ten or more. This chain links TRBV7-2 with TRBJ2-7; TRBD2 matches at 11 bases. There are 15 residues in the CDR3. CDR1 and CDR2 (germline): SGHTA, FQGNSA. Trimming cost V 5 bases and J 4 bases; bases outside gene matches: 7. CDR3 nucleotide sequence: TGTGCCAGCAGCAGTAGCGGGAGGGCTCTATACGAGCAGTACTTC. Its translation is CASSSSGRALYEQYF. The full variable domain, with the rest looked up from reference TRBV7-2 and TRBJ2-7, is GAGVSQSPSNKVTEKGKDVELRCDPISGHTALYWYRQSLGQGLEFLIYFQGNSAPDKSGLPSDRFSAERTGGSVSTLTIQRTQQEDSAVYLCASSSSGRALYEQYFGPGTRLTVT.

This clonotype was observed at least ten times. CDR3 coding DNA: TGTGCCAGCAGTTTCCGCGGGGGGAACAATGAGCAGTTCTTC. Amino acid sequence: CASSFRGGNNEQFF. J is TRBJ2-1 and V is TRBV27; 8 bases are a match to TRBD2. With V trimmed by 3 bases and J by 5 bases, 3 bases remained unmatched. This CDR3 has 14 residues. In germline, CDR1 is MNHEY, CDR2 SMNVEV (reference sequence).

This clonotype was seen at least ten times. V is TRBV6-2 or TRBV6-3 and J is TRBJ1-5; D is perhaps TRBD1 (5 bases). V was trimmed by 2 bases and J by 5 bases, leaving 13 bases between them. This CDR3 has 15 amino acids. Germline V gene data show CDR1 as MNHEY and CDR2 as SVGEGT. The CDR3 nucleotides read TGTGCCAGCAGTTACACCCAGGGATTGGATCAGCCCCAGCATTTT. The encoded protein is CASSYTQGLDQPQHF.

This clonotype was counted at least ten times. The chain has TRBV19 and TRBJ2-5; D remains ambiguous. Germline V gene data show CDR1 as LNHDA and CDR2 as SQIVND (reference sequence). This CDR3 is 14 amino acids long. Trimming removed 6 bases from V and 1 base from J, with 12 bases in between. CDR3 sequence (DNA): TGTGCCAGTAGCCGTAGTAGCACCCAAGAGACCCAGTACTTC. Protein sequence: CASSRSSTQETQYF. Together with reference TRBV19 and TRBJ2-5, the CDR3 gives the full variable domain: DGGITQSPKYLFRKEGQNVTLSCEQNLNHDAMYWYRQDPGQGLRLIYYSQIVNDFQKGDIAEGYSVSREKKESFPLTVTSAQKNPTAFYLCASSRSSTQETQYFGPGTRLLVL.

This clonotype has a count of ten or more. J is TRBJ1-1 and V is TRBV20-1; the D gene is possibly TRBD1 (5 bases). Trimming stripped 3 bases from V and 4 bases from J, with 18 bases between. The CDR3 is 15 amino acids. Germline V gene data show CDR1 as DFQATT and CDR2 as SNEGSKA (reference sequence). Written as DNA, the CDR3 is TGCAGTGCTAGTGCCGGGGGGGGTTCGGGCACTGAAGCTTTCTTT. Protein product: CSASAGGGSGTEAFF.

The table lists this clonotype with many counts. The chain carries TRBV2 and TRBJ2-1, with 8 bases lining up with TRBD1. After removal of 6 bases from V and 1 base from J, the junction contained 8 bases not matched to a gene. The germline V gene has CDR1 SNHLY and CDR2 FYNNEI. There are 16 residues in the CDR3. The CDR3 DNA is TGTGCCAGCAGCGAGTGGACAGGGCCATCCTACAATGAGCAGTTCTTC. Amino acids: CASSEWTGPSYNEQFF.

The chain has TRBV4-2 and TRBJ2-3, with 11 positions matching TRBD2. CDR1 and CDR2 from the germline V gene are LGHNA and YNFKEQ. V lost 0 bases and J lost 4; bases outside the gene matches: 0. There are 15 residues in the CDR3. The CDR3 spells CASSQDSGGADTQYF. The CDR3, as DNA: TGTGCCAGCAGCCAAGATAGCGGGGGGGCAGATACGCAGTATTTT.

This clonotype has a count of ten or more. The rearrangement joins TRBV29-1 to TRBJ1-2, with 7 bases matching TRBD1. CDR1 and CDR2 from the germline V gene are SQVTM and ANQGSEA. The CDR3 loop spans 14 amino acids. J lost 1 base, V lost 0 bases, and 2 bases had no gene match. The CDR3 sequence: CSVEEDRLNYGYTF. CDR3 in DNA: TGCAGCGTTGAAGAGGACAGGCTTAACTATGGCTACACCTTC.

This clonotype was seen repeatedly, ten times or more. This chain joins TRBV7-3 and TRBJ2-5, with 8 nucleotides matching TRBD2. Germline V gene data show CDR1 as SGHTA and CDR2 as FQGTGA. The CDR3 totals 14 residues. V was clipped by 3 bases and J by 0 bases; unmatched bases: 0. This CDR3 is CASSFSGNQETQYF. The CDR3 DNA is TGTGCCAGCAGCTTTAGCGGGAACCAAGAGACCCAGTACTTC.

Ten or more counts support this clonotype. The V and J genes are TRBV7-3 and TRBJ2-1; 8 bases line up with TRBD2. V lost 5 bases, J lost 6 bases, and 12 bases stayed unmatched. The CDR3 is 16 residues long. Germline CDR1 SGHTA, CDR2 FQGTGA. The CDR3 sequence is CASSPIGSGRSNEQFF. In nucleotides, the CDR3 is TGTGCCAGCAGCCCCATTGGGAGCGGGAGATCCAATGAGCAGTTCTTC.

The J gene is TRBJ2-1, the V gene TRBV29-1; no clear D gene. The CDR3 extends over 12 amino acids. The germline CDR1 and CDR2 sequences are SQVTM and ANQGSEA. The V and J ends lost 3 bases and 7 bases respectively, with 10 bases between them. CDR3 residues: CSVDRLSNEQFF. For the CDR3, the DNA is TGCAGCGTTGATCGGCTCAGTAATGAGCAGTTCTTC.

This clonotype occurred many times. The V call is TRBV20-1, the J call TRBJ2-1; either TRBD1 or TRBD2 may fit D (6 bases each). Per germline, CDR1 DFQATT and CDR2 SNEGSKA (reference sequence). Deletions cut 6 bases from V and 10 bases from J, with 13 bases between. This CDR3 is built from 11 residues. CDR3 nucleotide sequence: TGCAGTGCAGCGGAAGGGGGGGAGCAGTTCTTC. Translation: CSAAEGGEQFF.

J is TRBJ1-2 and V is TRBV7-2, with D possibly TRBD1 on 5 matching bases. The CDR3 spans 16 residues. The germline gives CDR1 SGHTA, CDR2 FQGNSA. V was pared by 5 bases and J by 2 bases, with 18 bases between. For the CDR3, the DNA is TGTGCCAGCAGCACCCGACGACCAGGGCGAAACTATGGCTACACCTTC. Its protein is CASSTRRPGRNYGYTF.

This clonotype showed up many times. The chain employs TRBV11-3 and TRBJ2-1, with D unclear. The CDR3 spans 13 residues. Germline assignment: CDR1 SGHNT and CDR2 YENEEA. V dropped 5 bases and J dropped 2 bases, with 7 bases sitting between them. The CDR3 loop is CASSLGPYNEQFF. CDR3 sequence (DNA): TGTGCCAGCAGCCTGGGCCCCTACAATGAGCAGTTCTTC. The full variable domain, completed using reference TRBV11-3 and TRBJ2-1, is EAGVVQSPRYKIIEKKQPVAFWCNPISGHNTLYWYLQNLGQGPELLIRYENEEAVDDSQLPKDRFSAERLKGVDSTLKIQPAELGDSAVYLCASSLGPYNEQFFGPGTRLTVL.

The gene calls are TRBV4-1 and TRBJ1-1; D unclear. V gave up 1 base and J gave up 1 base, with 7 bases separating them. Germline V lookup: CDR1 MGHRA, CDR2 YSYEKL. The CDR3 spans 14 residues. CDR3 protein: CASSQATANTEAFF. In nucleotides, the CDR3 is TGCGCCAGCAGCCAAGCTACGGCGAACACTGAAGCTTTCTTT.

Only a few counts were recorded for this clonotype. The chain recombines TRBV13 with TRBJ2-1, with D possibly being TRBD1 (5 bases). Deletions cut 4 bases from V and 7 bases from J, with 11 bases between. This CDR3 is 13 amino acids long. The germline gives CDR1 PRHDT, CDR2 FYEKMQ (reference sequence). For the CDR3, the DNA is TGTGCCAGCAGCTATGACAGAAAAAATGAGCAGTTCTTC. Its protein product is CASSYDRKNEQFF. Full variable domain (remainder filled in from reference TRBV13 and TRBJ2-1): AAGVIQSPRHLIKEKRETATLKCYPIPRHDTVYWYQQGPGQDPQFLISFYEKMQSDKGSIPDRFSAQQFSDYHSELNMSSLELGDSALYFCASSYDRKNEQFFGPGTRLTVL.

Only a few counts were recorded for this clonotype. The chain is built from TRBV10-3 and TRBJ1-2, with D possibly matching TRBD1 (5 bases). V was pared by 5 bases and J by 6 bases, with 19 bases between. Germline V lookup: CDR1 ENHRY, CDR2 SYGVKD. CDR3 length equals 15 residues. In DNA form, the CDR3 reads TGTGCCATCAGTTTCGACGGGGGGATAAAGGATGGCTACACCTTC. Its translation: CAISFDGGIKDGYTF.